The TCR beta chain under discussion was sequenced for a study of siplizumab effects on memory and regulatory T cells. Overall study results and limits: Naive or memory phenotype was unassignable for roughly 75-95% of proliferating CD4+ or CD8+ clones. It seemed that naive T cells were more diverse than memory cells and were major contributors to the alloresponse.

On this clone itself: The antigen is not known.

TCRdb's copy holds only in-frame clones and misses some; the assay was immunoSEQ multiplex PCR. The sample holds 75,000 to 100,000 clones, about 95% seen once. Sequencing was done on a sample of non-Treg CD4+ T cells sorted from blood. This sequence was found in a human donor in good health.

CDR3 DNA sequence: TGTGCCAGCAGTTACGGGAGGGATCTGGGGCAGTTCTTC. Amino acid sequence: CASSYGRDLGQFF. The chain employs TRBV6-9 and TRBJ2-1; 8 nucleotides line up with TRBD2. The CDR3 has 13 residues. J lost 12 bases, V lost 3 bases, and 7 bases had no gene match. Germline V gene lookup returns CDR1 MNHGY and CDR2 SVAAGI.